This T cell receptor beta chain appears in the sequencing data of a study of blood T cell repertoires in COVID-19 (dated by TCRdb to about 2020). Looking at the study overall: Samples covering the acute and convalescent phases of COVID-19 were provided by collaborators in the United States, Italy and Spain. The material from the prospective study consisted of cDNA or gDNA derived from T cells, B-cell-depleted T cells, or PBMCs. Subjects who had been exposed to COVID-19, were actively infected with it, or had recovered from it provided the deeply sampled blood TCRbeta repertoires that made up the dataset. The repertoires were released in a freely available public database intended as a resource for research on the immune response to SARS-CoV-2. The samples were drawn from the first 160 participants of the ongoing ImmuneRACE study and from some 1,300 subjects provided by 6 global collaborators. The sample metadata nearly always contained a de-identified subject ID, COVID-19 status, age in years and sex. Where available, HLA class I and class II types were taken from metadata supplied by the sample provider and were not determined by assay-based typing. Points the paper makes about the study in general: Clinical and demographic metadata were provided uncurated, with the amount varying by source and participant.

TCRbeta CDR3 regions were amplified from genomic DNA by means of the immunoSEQ Assay, a bias-controlled multiplex PCR. The study's own analysis went as follows. Nucleated cell counts per sample were estimated from amplification of reference gene primers within the assay. To quantify the absolute abundance of each unique TCRbeta CDR3 rearrangement, sequence reads were collapsed and filtered. For each sample, productive Simpson clonality was calculated as the square root of Simpson's diversity index across productive rearrangements. Entries here come from immuneACCESS through TCRdb and include only in-frame sequences with V and J called. Some clones fail to appear in such tables; in the studies checked, an unresolved V gene covers under half of the shortfall, and the cause of the remainder is unknown. D and trimming come from the DNA, and the V and J calls and clone size come from that table. The sample table shows 250,000 to 350,000 clones, and around 84% are seen once. Roughly 1.5% of the sample is in the top ten clones.

One collaborating source in Seattle enrolled patients while the patients were actively infected and followed the patients over time throughout the course of disease. Each collaborating institution followed its own protocols to collect whole blood in K2EDTA tubes. For TCRbeta analysis, collaborators shipped samples in one of three forms: frozen whole blood, isolated PBMCs, or DNA extracted from either of those sample types. At the junction V is shortened by 3 bases and J by 7 bases, with 16 bases in between. Spanning cysteine to phenylalanine, the CDR3 consists of 15 amino acids. The entry retains the CDR3 DNA only, 45 bases that are in frame from base 1. The germline V gene encodes CDR1 SGHNT and CDR2 YENEEA. Details on this clone: Its antigen has not been determined. There are no base qualities to consult, and no much larger clone falls within one base.

This sequence uses TRBV11-3 and TRBJ2-1; the D gene is perhaps TRBD2, from 7 matching bases. The specimen was peripheral blood. This clonotype was obtained from a human donor with COVID-19, enrolled during active disease. The donor label of this sample is uncertain. The CDR3 here reads CASSFEGGVQNEQFF. In nucleotide form, the sequence is TGTGCCAGCAGCTTCGAGGGGGGGGTCCAGAATGAGCAGTTCTTC.